These T cell receptor beta chains were read from a single sample in a study of CD8 T cells in Susac syndrome. TCRdb passed the immunoSEQ multiplex PCR reads through MiXCR, listing each CDR3 protein once. The sample has about 150,000 distinct CDR3 sequences, 90% to 96% seen once. The sample comprised CD4+ T cells from PBMCs. The receptor set was obtained from a human donor with Susac syndrome. CDR3s include the opening cysteine and the closing phenylalanine or tryptophan. D genes are given only for firm matches. Some rows have no size entry. The others give once, few or many, or a class for an expanded clone.

CDR3 DNA: TGTGCCAGCAGCCACGGCGGGGGGAGGGATACGCAGTATTTT
CDR3 protein: CASSHGGGRDTQYF
V gene: TRBV14
clone size: NA
D gene: TRBD2
J gene: TRBJ2-3

CDR3 DNA: TGTGCCAGCAGCCAACAAGAAGGGTACACTGAAGCTTTCTTT
CDR3 protein: CASSQQEGYTEAFF
V gene: TRBV3-1
clone size: NA
D gene: NA
J gene: TRBJ1-1

CDR3 DNA: TGTGCCTGGAGTCTCCGCAGGGACAATGAGCAGTTCTTC
CDR3 protein: CAWSLRRDNEQFF
V gene: TRBV30
clone size: NA
D gene: NA
J gene: TRBJ2-1

CDR3 DNA: TGTGCCAGCAGCTTAGTGGTATCCTACAATGAGCAGTTCTTC
CDR3 protein: CASSLVVSYNEQFF
V gene: TRBV7-2
clone size: NA
D gene: NA
J gene: TRBJ2-1

CDR3 DNA: TGTGCCACCAGTGATCAGGGGGGGGCCCAGCATTTT
CDR3 protein: CATSDQGGAQHF
V gene: TRBV24-1
clone size: NA
D gene: TRBD1
J gene: TRBJ1-5

CDR3 DNA: TGTGCCAGCCTCAGGGGGCAGCCCACAGATACGCAGTATTTT
CDR3 protein: CASLRGQPTDTQYF
V gene: TRBV28
clone size: NA
D gene: TRBD1
J gene: TRBJ2-3

CDR3 DNA: TGTGCCAGCTCACCGGACAGCCCCTACGAGCAGTACTTC
CDR3 protein: CASSPDSPYEQYF
V gene: TRBV18
clone size: NA
D gene: NA
J gene: TRBJ2-7

CDR3 DNA: TGTGCCAGCAGCCAACCGGGTCCCACCTACAATGAGCAGTTCTTC
CDR3 protein: CASSQPGPTYNEQFF
V gene: TRBV3-1
clone size: once
D gene: NA
J gene: TRBJ2-1

CDR3 DNA: TGTGCCAGCAGCCGACTAGCACGGAATACGCAGTATTTT
CDR3 protein: CASSRLARNTQYF
V gene: TRBV11-2
clone size: NA
D gene: TRBD2
J gene: TRBJ2-3

CDR3 DNA: TGTGCCTGGAGCCACGGGGACAGTGGCACTGAAGCTTTCTTT
CDR3 protein: CAWSHGDSGTEAFF
V gene: TRBV30
clone size: once
D gene: TRBD1
J gene: TRBJ1-1

CDR3 DNA: TGCAGCGTTGGGGGGGACGATCATGAGCAGTTCTTC
CDR3 protein: CSVGGDDHEQFF
V gene: TRBV29-1
clone size: NA
D gene: NA
J gene: TRBJ2-1

CDR3 DNA: TGTGCCAGCAGTTTAGCGGCACCATTGACAGGGAGCTCCTACAATGAGCAGTTCTTC
CDR3 protein: CASSLAAPLTGSSYNEQFF
V gene: TRBV12-3/TRBV12-4
clone size: NA
D gene: TRBD1
J gene: TRBJ2-1

CDR3 DNA: TGTGCCAGTAATGTGTGGGACTCTGGGGCCAACGTCCTGACTTTC
CDR3 protein: CASNVWDSGANVLTF
V gene: TRBV19
clone size: NA
D gene: NA
J gene: TRBJ2-6

CDR3 DNA: TGCGCCAGCAGCTTGGCCCTCCGACAGGGGTTGTCCGAGCAGTTCTTC
CDR3 protein: CASSLALRQGLSEQFF
V gene: TRBV5-1
clone size: NA
D gene: TRBD1
J gene: TRBJ2-1

CDR3 DNA: TGTGCCAGCAGCAACAGGTTGGATAGCGATGAGCAGTTCTTC
CDR3 protein: CASSNRLDSDEQFF
V gene: TRBV7-2
clone size: NA
D gene: NA
J gene: TRBJ2-1

CDR3 DNA: TGTGCCAGCTCACCACTACAGGGGAGTATGGATACGCAGTATTTT
CDR3 protein: CASSPLQGSMDTQYF
V gene: TRBV18
clone size: NA
D gene: TRBD1
J gene: TRBJ2-3

CDR3 DNA: TGCAGCGCCACCGGGGCCCAGCCAGGCGAGCAGTACTTC
CDR3 protein: CSATGAQPGEQYF
V gene: TRBV29-1
clone size: once
D gene: NA
J gene: TRBJ2-7

CDR3 DNA: TGTGCCAGCAGCTCCCCCCTAAGCAGGGTTGAGACCCAGTACTTC
CDR3 protein: CASSSPLSRVETQYF
V gene: TRBV28
clone size: NA
D gene: NA
J gene: TRBJ2-5

CDR3 DNA: TGTGCCAGCAGCTTTAACAGGGGAGGACTGTTTTTT
CDR3 protein: CASSFNRGGLFF
V gene: TRBV7-9
clone size: NA
D gene: TRBD1
J gene: TRBJ1-4

CDR3 DNA: TGTGCCAGCAGCTTGGGCCGGGGGACTAGTAGGTACGAGCAGTACTTC
CDR3 protein: CASSLGRGTSRYEQYF
V gene: TRBV7-9
clone size: NA
D gene: TRBD2
J gene: TRBJ2-7

CDR3 DNA: TGTGCCAGCAGTTACTCGAGGTCGGAGTCACCCCTCCACTTT
CDR3 protein: CASSYSRSESPLHF
V gene: TRBV6-5
clone size: NA
D gene: NA
J gene: TRBJ1-6

CDR3 DNA: TGTGCCAGCAGTCGGATGACAGATGAGACCCAGTACTTC
CDR3 protein: CASSRMTDETQYF
V gene: TRBV12-3/TRBV12-4
clone size: NA
D gene: NA
J gene: TRBJ2-5

CDR3 DNA: TGTGCCAGCAGCGGGAGGGCGAACACCGGGGAGCTGTTTTTT
CDR3 protein: CASSGRANTGELFF
V gene: TRBV9
clone size: NA
D gene: NA
J gene: TRBJ2-2

CDR3 DNA: TGCGCCAGCAGCCTGACTAGCGCCTCAGCCAAAAACATTCAGTACTTC
CDR3 protein: CASSLTSASAKNIQYF
V gene: TRBV5-1
clone size: NA
D gene: TRBD2
J gene: TRBJ2-4

CDR3 DNA: TGCAGCGGGCTGACTAGCGGGGCCCGCACAGATACGCAGTATTTT
CDR3 protein: CSGLTSGARTDTQYF
V gene: TRBV29-1
clone size: NA
D gene: TRBD2
J gene: TRBJ2-3

CDR3 DNA: TGTGCCAGCAGCGACCTGAGACCCACGCAGTATTTT
CDR3 protein: CASSDLRPTQYF
V gene: TRBV28
clone size: NA
D gene: NA
J gene: TRBJ2-3

CDR3 DNA: TGTGCCAGCGGATCCCAGCCCCACGAGCAGTACTTC
CDR3 protein: CASGSQPHEQYF
V gene: TRBV18
clone size: NA
D gene: NA
J gene: TRBJ2-7

CDR3 DNA: TGTGCCAGCGTGACTAGCGGGGGCACAGATACGCAGTATTTT
CDR3 protein: CASVTSGGTDTQYF
V gene: TRBV6-1
clone size: NA
D gene: TRBD2
J gene: TRBJ2-3

CDR3 DNA: TGTGCCACCAGTGACCCGGGTAGAGGGCAGCCCCAGCATTTT
CDR3 protein: CATSDPGRGQPQHF
V gene: TRBV24-1
clone size: NA
D gene: NA
J gene: TRBJ1-5

CDR3 DNA: TGCAGTGCGCCGAAAGCGGGGACCGGGGAGCTGTTTTTT
CDR3 protein: CSAPKAGTGELFF
V gene: TRBV20-1
clone size: NA
D gene: TRBD2
J gene: TRBJ2-2

CDR3 DNA: TGCAGTGCGAGCCCCCTAGCGGGAGACATGTACGAGCAGTACTTC
CDR3 protein: CSASPLAGDMYEQYF
V gene: TRBV20-1
clone size: once
D gene: TRBD2
J gene: TRBJ2-7

CDR3 DNA: TGTGCCAGCAGCACAGGGAAGAACACTGAAGCTTTCTTT
CDR3 protein: CASSTGKNTEAFF
V gene: TRBV2
clone size: NA
D gene: NA
J gene: TRBJ1-1

CDR3 DNA: TGTGCCAGCGGGCAAACGGAGACCCAGTACTTC
CDR3 protein: CASGQTETQYF
V gene: TRBV7-2
clone size: NA
D gene: NA
J gene: TRBJ2-5

CDR3 DNA: TGTGCCAGCAGCTTGGGTAAACAGGGCTACACCTTC
CDR3 protein: CASSLGKQGYTF
V gene: TRBV5-6
clone size: once
D gene: NA
J gene: TRBJ1-2